Below, one T cell receptor beta chain is given with its context. The antigen remains unidentified. This record comes from a study of response to subunit inactivated influenza vaccine. Study conclusions and caveats: The authors suggested that every seasonal influenza vaccination recruits few new T cells.

The CDR3 has 12 amino acids. V was clipped by 6 bases and J by 5 bases, with 10 bases between them. TCRdb analysed the RT-PCR reads with MiXCR anew, one entry per CDR3 protein. The table records 500,000 to 600,000 distinct CDR3 sequences, around 10% of them present only once. These same data were also listed under a study on T cells expressing NK-cell markers. As that report states: Beta-chain TCR cDNA was generated via 5'RACE template switching with UMIs.

The sample here was PBMCs from blood, taken on the day of vaccination. The chain has TRBV12-3 or TRBV12-4 and TRBJ2-5; possible D gene TRBD1, 6 bases. The source is a man aged 50-59 years who received an inactivated influenza vaccine. CDR3 nucleotide sequence: TGTGCCAGCAGGGGGACACCGGAGACCCAGTACTTC. Translated: CASRGTPETQYF.